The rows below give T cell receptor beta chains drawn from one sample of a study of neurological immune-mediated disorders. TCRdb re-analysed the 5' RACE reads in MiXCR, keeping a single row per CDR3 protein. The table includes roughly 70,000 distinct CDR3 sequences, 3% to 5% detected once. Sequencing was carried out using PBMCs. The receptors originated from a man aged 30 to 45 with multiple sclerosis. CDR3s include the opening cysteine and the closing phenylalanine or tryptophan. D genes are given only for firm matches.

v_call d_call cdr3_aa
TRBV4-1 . CASSPNPQGINYGYTF
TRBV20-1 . CSARDTTGYEQYF
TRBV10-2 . CASRGTFSTDTQYF
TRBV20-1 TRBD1 CSAVNSGGGREAFF
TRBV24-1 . CATSDSDSQETQYF
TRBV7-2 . CASSFGTREGQPQHF
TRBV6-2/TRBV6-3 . CASSYGQSNQPQHF
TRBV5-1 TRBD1 CASSQGQGGGPRAFF
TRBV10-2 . CASSKQGYADQPQNF
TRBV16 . CASSQESGSIYGYTF
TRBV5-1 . CASSLQGGNQPQHF
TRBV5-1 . CASSLTSGVGQPQHF
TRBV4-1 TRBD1 CASSQGDRGYGEKLFF
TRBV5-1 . CASSLGFTGELFF
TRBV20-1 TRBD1 CSAPRGQETQYF
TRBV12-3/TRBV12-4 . CASRQKVEAFF
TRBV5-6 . CASSLWSWGVWSPLHF
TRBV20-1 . CSAREARLFYGYTF
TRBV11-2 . CASSLIATETQYF
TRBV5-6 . CASSLGGRNSPLHF
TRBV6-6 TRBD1 CASSYTDRGLTEAFF
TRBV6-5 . CASSQHTGWPDNYGYTF
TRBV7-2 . CASSLRRPANYGYTF
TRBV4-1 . CASSQDENGQQRDYGYTF
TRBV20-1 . CSAIDLTDTQYF
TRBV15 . CATSTPRGSREQYF
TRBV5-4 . CASSAPTVGGGYTF
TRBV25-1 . CASSAEAGIQYF
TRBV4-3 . CASSQDFGFTSGEKLFF
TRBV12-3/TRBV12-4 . CASSPPGLNIQYF
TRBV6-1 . CASRNAGGETQYF
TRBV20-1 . CSARDLRSPPNYGYTF
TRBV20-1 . CSARVSETQYF
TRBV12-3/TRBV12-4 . CASSLGDRTDTQYF
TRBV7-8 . CASSLGRRMGEQYF
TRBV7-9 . CASSPGDDEQYF
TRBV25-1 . CASRAPSGELFF
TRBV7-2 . CASSLDGRSGYGYTF
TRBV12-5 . CASCFGTHYEAFF
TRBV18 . CASSGTDYGYTF
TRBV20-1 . CSARRAGRQPQNF
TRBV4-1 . CASSQAGGPNEQFF
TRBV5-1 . CASSLGDLYGYTF
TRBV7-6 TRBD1 CASSQTGQVREQYF
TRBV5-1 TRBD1 CASRGQGNYGYTF
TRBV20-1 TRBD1 CSASKPGQGWWNTGELFF
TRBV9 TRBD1 CASSARTGGNYGYTF
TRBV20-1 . CSARTQVMNTEAFF
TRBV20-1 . CSAREGSGTAYEQYF
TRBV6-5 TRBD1 CASSRWTGLTEAFF
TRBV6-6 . CASSYSNGFNEKLFF
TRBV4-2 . CASSQGTLAKEKLFF
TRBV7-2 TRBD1 CASSLGTGATDTQYF